These T cell receptor beta chains were read from a single sample in a study of T cell responses to AZD1222 COVID-19 vaccine. Libraries were prepared by immunoSEQ multiplex PCR; TCRdb keeps only in-frame clonotypes and omits some of them. Found here are 150,000 or so clones, roughly nine tenths of them singletons; the top ten hold about 4%. The sample in question was peripheral blood, obtained 28 days after the second AZD1222 dose. These receptors all come from an adult who received the AZD1222 COVID-19 vaccine. CDR3s include the opening cysteine and the closing phenylalanine or tryptophan. A D gene is named only where the DNA matches it firmly. Size is omitted from some rows. Given values are once, few, many or a class for expanded clones.

abundance	d_gene	len	v_gene	j_gene	CDR3aa	CDR3nt
-	-	16	TRBV5-1	TRBJ2-3	CASRKGSIGTTDTQYF	TGCGCCAGCAGGAAGGGGTCTATTGGGACGACAGATACGCAGTATTTT
-	-	12	TRBV12-3/TRBV12-4	TRBJ2-1	CASSRGLHEQFF	TGTGCCAGCAGTCGGGGGCTTCACGAGCAGTTCTTC
-	-	13	TRBV28	TRBJ1-2	CVIRQRGPTGYTF	TGTGTTATTCGTCAGCGGGGGCCGACTGGCTACACCTTC
-	-	16	TRBV7-2	TRBJ1-1	CASSLVAGSMNTEAFF	TGTGCCAGCAGCTTAGTTGCAGGGTCCATGAACACTGAAGCTTTCTTT
-	TRBD1	15	TRBV24-1	TRBJ2-6	CATETGVAGANVLTF	TGTGCCACCGAGACAGGGGTCGCGGGGGCCAACGTCCTGACTTTC
-	-	15	TRBV6-5	TRBJ2-1	CASRPQGGAYNEQFF	TGTGCCAGCAGACCCCAAGGCGGGGCCTACAATGAGCAGTTCTTC
once	-	13	TRBV6-4	TRBJ1-1	CASSATGNTEAFF	TGTGCCAGCAGCGCGACAGGGAACACTGAAGCTTTCTTT
-	-	12	TRBV6-6	TRBJ2-7	CASSTSPYEQYF	TGTGCCAGCTCTACTAGTCCCTACGAGCAGTACTTC
-	TRBD2	17	TRBV4-1	TRBJ2-1	CASSHPGLAGGRNEQFF	TGCGCCAGCAGCCACCCTGGGCTAGCGGGGGGACGCAATGAGCAGTTCTTC
-	-	16	TRBV4-3	TRBJ1-1	CASSQGLAQGNTEAFF	TGCGCCAGCAGCCAAGGGTTAGCACAGGGGAACACTGAAGCTTTCTTT
-	TRBD1	15	TRBV7-9	TRBJ1-1	CASSQGQGAQGEAFF	TGTGCTAGCAGCCAGGGACAGGGGGCGCAAGGTGAAGCTTTCTTT
-	-	15	TRBV30	TRBJ2-2	CACTPGGFFTGELFF	TGTGCCTGTACCCCAGGGGGGTTCTTCACCGGGGAGCTGTTTTTT
-	-	14	TRBV5-1	TRBJ1-4	CASSETVTGEKLFF	TGCGCCAGCAGCGAGACGGTTACGGGTGAAAAACTGTTTTTT
-	-	15	TRBV5-1	TRBJ1-2	CASSLEAGQYYGYTF	TGCGCCAGCAGCTTGGAGGCAGGACAATACTATGGCTACACCTTC
few	-	13	TRBV7-9	TRBJ2-7	CASSLAGEAEQYF	TGTGCCAGCAGCTTAGCGGGAGAGGCCGAGCAGTACTTC
once	-	12	TRBV11-2	TRBJ2-7	CASTLTGYEQYF	TGTGCCAGCACCCTGACAGGCTACGAGCAGTACTTC
once	-	16	TRBV7-9	TRBJ1-4	CASSNSDVGAEEKLFF	TGTGCCAGCAGCAACTCTGACGTGGGGGCGGAGGAAAAACTGTTTTTT
-	-	17	TRBV7-9	TRBJ1-2	CASSLESPAAANYGYTF	TGTGCCAGCAGCTTAGAAAGCCCGGCCGCAGCTAACTATGGCTACACCTTC
-	-	12	TRBV19	TRBJ1-2	CASSRQSYGYTF	TGTGCCAGTAGTAGGCAGAGCTATGGCTACACCTTC
-	-	13	TRBV5-1	TRBJ2-7	CASSLRGSYEQYF	TGCGCCAGCAGCTTACGAGGTTCCTACGAGCAGTACTTC
-	-	18	TRBV4-3	TRBJ2-3	CASSQDAGLLSSTDTQYF	TGCGCCAGCAGCCAAGATGCGGGACTTTTGTCTAGCACAGATACGCAGTATTTT
-	TRBD2	17	TRBV7-8	TRBJ2-1	CASSSVGLAGGDNEQFF	TGTGCCAGCAGCTCAGTGGGACTAGCGGGAGGGGACAATGAGCAGTTCTTC
-	-	16	TRBV7-7	TRBJ2-3	CASTHGRQKSTDTQYF	TGTGCTAGCACCCATGGCAGACAGAAGAGCACAGATACGCAGTATTTT
-	TRBD1	15	TRBV10-3	TRBJ1-3	CAISGQGALGNTIYF	TGTGCCATCAGTGGACAGGGGGCACTTGGAAACACCATATATTTT
-	-	15	TRBV14	TRBJ2-5	CASSRGGGWQETQYF	TGTGCCAGCAGCCGGGGAGGGGGCTGGCAAGAGACCCAGTACTTC
-	-	15	TRBV18	TRBJ1-1	CASSPSSGGYTEAFF	TGTGCCAGCTCACCATCATCCGGGGGCTACACTGAAGCTTTCTTT